The entry below describes one T cell receptor beta chain. Recruited during active infection, patients (from Seattle) were subsequently followed longitudinally. The CDR3 length is 13 residues. Germline V lookup: CDR1 SNHLY, CDR2 FYNNEI. V was trimmed by 4 bases and J by 12 bases, leaving 19 bases between them. This specimen comes from a study of blood T cell repertoires in COVID-19. Study context: From T cells, B-cell-depleted T cells, or PBMCs came the material, which was cDNA or gDNA.

Original data processing: For nucleated cells, counts were estimated from reference gene primer amplification. The repertoire was sequenced with immunoSEQ multiplex PCR; TCRdb's copy has only in-frame clones and lacks some. The V and J calls and clone size are taken from that table; D and trimming were inferred from the DNA. The table shows some 180,000 clones, with 75% to 85% occurring only once. The genes are TRBV2 and TRBJ2-7; weak D call: TRBD2 (6 bases). The sequenced sample was peripheral blood. The sequence was collected from a woman of 80 years or more with COVID-19, enrolled during active disease. CDR3 protein: CASSAQGLTGGYF. The CDR3 region has the DNA TGTGCCAGCAGTGCCCAGGGCCTAACCGGGGGGTACTTC.